This T cell receptor beta chain was retrieved from a study of T cell repertoires in cytomegalovirus infection. The wider study: Both recently identified HLA-C-restricted and well-studied HLA-B-restricted CMV epitopes were used in the study. Public TCR beta signatures provided an indication of both CMV infection and a matching HLA type.

TCRdb re-analysed the reads in MiXCR, keeping a single row per CDR3 protein. The sample consists of about half a million distinct CDR3 sequences, roughly 34% of them appearing once. CDR3 size: 14 residues. Trimming took off 1 base at V and 1 base at J, with 7 bases between the two ends. The germline gives CDR1 LNHNV, CDR2 YYDKDF (reference sequence). This clonotype was seen only once. Its antigen is not known. The receptor's source is a human donor in good health (CMV status not recorded). Some clones in this sample may be carry-over from other donors' samples. This chain connects TRBV15 to TRBJ2-5; D unclear. The material sequenced was cultured PBMCs, taken from culture after CMV antigen stimulation. The DNA of the CDR3 is TGTGCCACCAGCAGAGGGTCCCTCCAAGAGACCCAGTACTTC. It codes for CATSRGSLQETQYF.